What follows are 23 T cell receptor beta chains derived from one specimen sequenced in a study of blood T cells in healthy people across ages. The use of a sample-barcoded 5' primer and a J-beta primer mix characterized a second PCR of roughly 6 to 11 cycles. TCRdb re-called the 5' RACE reads with MiXCR, one entry per CDR3 protein. The data show roughly 1.5 million distinct CDR3 sequences, 40% to 45% seen once. The sample comprised blood. These receptors were taken from a woman between 18 and 30 years old in good health.

At least ten counts were recorded for this clonotype. The rearrangement uses TRBV29-1 and TRBJ1-2, with D unclear. The CDR3 totals 13 residues. Per germline, CDR1 SQVTM and CDR2 ANQGSEA. V was shortened by 6 bases and J by 4 bases, with 15 bases between the two germline ends. Here the CDR3 reads CSVDTLSGYGYTF. The CDR3 DNA reads as TGCAGCGTCGACACCTTATCCGGCTATGGCTACACCTTC.

V gene TRBV12-3 or TRBV12-4 combines with J gene TRBJ2-1, with TRBD2 matching over 13 bases. This CDR3 contains 14 residues. With V trimmed by 6 bases and J by 10 bases, 6 bases remained unmatched. CDR3 protein: CASRRTSGGQEQFF. The CDR3 bases are TGTGCCAGCAGGAGGACTAGCGGGGGACAGGAGCAGTTCTTC.

The V call is TRBV7-2, the J call TRBJ2-3; D call uncertain. The V and J ends lost 0 bases and 10 bases respectively, with 14 bases between them. CDR1 and CDR2 (germline): SGHTA, FQGNSA. This CDR3 region has 14 residues. This chain's CDR3 is CASSLAVEASSQYF. The CDR3 nucleotides read TGTGCCAGCAGCTTAGCTGTTGAGGCGAGCTCGCAGTATTTT.

The rearrangement uses TRBV27 and TRBJ1-1, with D maybe TRBD1 (6 bases). The CDR3 is 16 residues long. Germline V gene lookup returns CDR1 MNHEY and CDR2 SMNVEV (reference sequence). The V end was cut by 6 bases, the J end by 4 bases, with 21 bases between. CDR3 sequence (DNA): TGTGCCAGCAGAACCCTCGCGGGGGCTTTGGGCACTGAAGCTTTCTTT. It encodes CASRTLAGALGTEAFF.

The J gene is TRBJ2-1, the V gene TRBV5-1; TRBD1 matches 8 bases. This CDR3 has 15 amino acids. Trimming cost V 5 bases and J 10 bases; bases outside gene matches: 14. Germline assignment: CDR1 SGHRS and CDR2 YFSETQ. In nucleotides, the CDR3 is TGCGCCAGCAGAACGGACAGGGAGGCTCGGCTGGAGCAGTTCTTC. Residues: CASRTDREARLEQFF.

The chain joins TRBV28 to TRBJ1-2, with 7 nucleotides matching TRBD1. Germline CDR1 reads MDHEN; CDR2 reads SYDVKM. The CDR3 is made up of 14 amino acids. V was clipped by 4 bases and J by 8 bases; unmatched bases: 10. The CDR3 DNA follows: TGTGCCAGCAGTTCCACCCGACAGGGAGGGGGCTACACCTTC. Translating it yields CASSSTRQGGGYTF.

This clonotype was picked up a small number of times. The rearrangement links TRBV4-3 to TRBJ1-2; D is ambiguous. The V and J ends lost 2 bases and 7 bases respectively, with 20 bases between them. This CDR3 spans 16 amino acids. CDR1 LGHNA and CDR2 YSLEER come from the germline V gene. For the CDR3, the DNA is TGCGCCAGCAGCCAATTTTCTCTGGACTCCTCCTTTGGCTACACCTTC. Its protein is CASSQFSLDSSFGYTF.

This clonotype turned up a few times. This rearrangement joins TRBV4-1 to TRBJ1-5; D remains unclear. CDR1 and CDR2 (germline): MGHRA, YSYEKL. Trimming cost V 1 base and J 5 bases, with 9 bases left between them. This CDR3 is 14 amino acids long. The CDR3: CASSQALPYQPQHF. CDR3 coding DNA: TGCGCCAGCAGCCAAGCTCTACCATATCAGCCCCAGCATTTT.

The V gene is TRBV12-3 or TRBV12-4, the J gene TRBJ2-1, with D possibly matching TRBD1 (5 bases). Trimming pared 5 bases from V and 2 bases from J, leaving 13 bases between. The CDR3 extends over 15 amino acids. CDR3 protein: CASSETDRPYNEQFF. The CDR3, as DNA: TGTGCCAGCAGTGAGACAGACCGCCCCTACAATGAGCAGTTCTTC.

In its sample, this clonotype was seen a few times. The chain has TRBV3-1 and TRBJ2-1, with D maybe TRBD2 (6 bases). V was cut by 3 bases and J by 6 bases, with 9 bases left in between. The CDR3 has 13 residues. The germline V gene encodes CDR1 LGHDT and CDR2 YNNKEL (reference sequence). CDR3 residues: CASSQTRVNEQFF. For the CDR3, the DNA is TGTGCCAGCAGCCAGACTAGAGTCAATGAGCAGTTCTTC.

The V and J genes are TRBV7-2 and TRBJ2-1; D gene ambiguous. CDR3 size: 16 residues. CDR1 SGHTA and CDR2 FQGNSA come from the germline V gene. Between the trimmed V and J ends, which lost 0 bases and 6 bases, there was a span of 15 bases. The DNA of the CDR3 is TGTGCCAGCAGCTTAGCTCCCGTGACGGGTGGCAATGAGCAGTTCTTC. As protein: CASSLAPVTGGNEQFF.

V is TRBV4-3 and J is TRBJ2-1, with TRBD1 identical over 8 bases. Trimming cost V 4 bases and J 2 bases; bases outside gene matches: 7. The germline V gene has CDR1 LGHNA and CDR2 YSLEER. The CDR3 runs to 16 residues. CDR3 in DNA: TGCGCCAGCAGCCCAAGAGCCAGGGGGCCCTACAATGAGCAGTTCTTC. Amino acids: CASSPRARGPYNEQFF.

This clonotype was seen a few times. The chain is built from TRBV5-1 and TRBJ2-5; D not resolved. The germline V and J ends were trimmed by 4 bases and 1 base, with 14 bases remaining between them. Germline V gives CDR1 SGHRS, CDR2 YFSETQ. The length of the CDR3 is 15 residues. CDR3 loop: CASSPLWSAQETQYF. CDR3 bases: TGCGCCAGCAGCCCCCTTTGGAGCGCCCAAGAGACCCAGTACTTC.

The rearrangement joins TRBV18 to TRBJ2-7; possibly TRBD2 for D (6 bases). In germline, CDR1 is KGHSH, CDR2 LQKENI. The CDR3 runs 14 residues. Trimming shortened V by 6 bases and J by 3 bases, and 15 bases separated the two germline ends. CDR3 nucleotides: TGTGCCAGCTCGGCGGGGCAGGATAACTACGAGCAGTACTTC. This codes for CASSAGQDNYEQYF.

The chain combines TRBV4-3 with TRBJ2-1, with D unresolved. TRBJ2-7 matches the DNA end more closely, so the J call is doubtful. CDR1 and CDR2 (germline): LGHNA, YSLEER. The CDR3 spans 16 residues. The CDR3 protein is CASSQDKRVPYNEQYF. The CDR3, as DNA: TGCGCCAGCAGCCAAGATAAAAGGGTCCCCTACAATGAGCAGTACTTC.

This sequence joins TRBV28 and TRBJ2-1; D remains unclear. CDR3 length: 15 amino acids. The V end lost 5 bases, the J end lost 5 bases, and 16 bases lay between the germline ends. Per germline, CDR1 MDHEN and CDR2 SYDVKM. Here the CDR3 reads CASSNTNSGNNEQFF. CDR3 sequence (DNA): TGTGCCAGCAGTAACACCAATTCTGGTAACAATGAGCAGTTCTTC. Variable domain in full (rest from reference TRBV28 and TRBJ2-1): DVKVTQSSRYLVKRTGEKVFLECVQDMDHENMFWYRQDPGLGLRLIYFSYDVKMKEKGDIPEGYSVSREKKERFSLILESASTNQTSMYLCASSNTNSGNNEQFFGPGTRLTVL.

The rearrangement uses TRBV18 and TRBJ2-5; D gene unclear. Germline V lookup: CDR1 KGHSH, CDR2 LQKENI. V was shortened by 3 bases and J by 4 bases, with 24 bases between the two germline ends. The CDR3 runs 18 residues. The CDR3 sequence is CASSPEIPSRNTLETQYF. The DNA for the CDR3 is TGTGCCAGCTCACCTGAAATACCCTCCAGGAACACGTTAGAGACCCAGTACTTC.

Details on this clonotype: An end of the junction does not agree with germline; a read error may underlie this. The V call is TRBV7-7, the J call TRBJ2-1; 7 bases are shared with TRBD2. CDR3 length: 14 residues. Per germline, CDR1 SSHAT and CDR2 FNYEAQ (reference sequence). The CDR3 protein is CASSPWTSFNERFF. Here the CDR3 DNA reads TGTGCTAGCAGCCCATGGACTAGTTTCAATGAGCGGTTCTTC.

This clonotype was recorded only once. A much larger clone sits a single nucleotide away, making a read error possible. The chain uses TRBV20-1 and TRBJ2-5; D not certain. This CDR3 spans 14 amino acids. Per the germline V gene, CDR1 is DFQATT and CDR2 is SNEGSKA (reference sequence). The CDR3, as DNA: TGCAGTGCTGGAGACGCCGCTAGCCAAGAGACCCAGTACTTC. This gives the protein CSAGDAASQETQYF.

The chain uses TRBV5-1 and TRBJ2-3; D may be TRBD1 (5 bases). CDR3 length: 14 residues. Germline V gene lookup returns CDR1 SGHRS and CDR2 YFSETQ. Deletions cut 1 base from V and 2 bases from J, with 8 bases between. CDR3: CASSLQDTTDTQYF. The CDR3 coding sequence is TGCGCCAGCAGCTTGCAGGACACCACAGATACGCAGTATTTT.

This clonotype has ten or more counts. The rearrangement joins TRBV20-1 to TRBJ2-7; 7 nucleotides align to TRBD1. CDR3 length equals 14 residues. The V and J ends lost 1 base and 3 bases, in that order; junction bases with no gene match: 6. Germline CDR1 DFQATT, CDR2 SNEGSKA (reference sequence). CDR3 in DNA: TGCAGTGCTAGAGCGACAGGGCCCCGCTACGAGCAGTACTTC. Residues: CSARATGPRYEQYF.

The chain is built from TRBV2 and TRBJ2-3, with 8 bases fitting TRBD1. Germline assignment: CDR1 SNHLY and CDR2 FYNNEI. CDR3 length: 14 residues. V was pared by 6 bases and J by 1 base, with 3 bases of the junction left unmatched. CDR3: CASREGQGTDTQYF. In DNA form, the CDR3 reads TGTGCCAGCAGAGAGGGACAGGGCACAGATACGCAGTATTTT.

V is TRBV11-2 and J is TRBJ2-5, with unresolved D. Germline assignment: CDR1 SGHAT and CDR2 FQNNGV. This CDR3 spans 14 amino acids. Trimming pared 5 bases from V and 5 bases from J, leaving 15 bases between. The CDR3: CASSTSRPPETQYF. The CDR3, as DNA: TGTGCCAGCAGCACCTCTAGGCCCCCGGAGACCCAGTACTTC.